These 19 T cell receptor beta chains were all obtained from the same sample, sequenced in a study of PD-L1 blockade in urothelial cancer (TCRdb year 2017). To prepare the library, the immunoSEQ multiplex PCR assay was applied. TCRdb obtained this table from immuneACCESS and retained in-frame rearrangements with V and J assigned. These tables miss some clones; where compared with another copy, unresolved V genes account for less than half of the shortfall, and the remainder is unexplained. This sample is represented by 50,000 to 55,000 clones; approximately 80% of them were singletons. Together, the top ten hold about 3.6% of the sample. The sample in question was PBMCs, obtained around atezolizumab (anti-PD-L1) treatment. All receptors derive from a man aged 65-85 years with urothelial cancer.

V gene TRBV5-5 combines with J gene TRBJ2-7; 8 bases are a match to TRBD2. The CDR3 runs 16 residues. Germline V lookup: CDR1 SGHKS, CDR2 YYEKEE (reference sequence). The J segment lost 2 bases and the V segment lost 0 bases, leaving 7 bases of the junction unmatched. CDR3 loop: CASSLATSGHPYEQYF. The CDR3 DNA follows: TGTGCCAGCAGCTTGGCCACTAGCGGACATCCCTACGAGCAGTACTTC.

This clone was counted ten times or more. The rearrangement links TRBV4-1 to TRBJ1-4; D is unresolved. The V end lost 1 base, the J end lost 3 bases, and 12 bases lay between the germline ends. Germline V CDR1 and CDR2: MGHRA, YSYEKL. This CDR3 comprises 16 residues. The CDR3 DNA sequence: TGCGCCAGCAGCCAAGCCCGGCCCGGAGCTAATGAAAAACTGTTTTTT. Translating gives CASSQARPGANEKLFF.

In DNA form, the CDR3 reads TGTGCCAGCAGCTTAGTCAGGGGGTACCAAGAGACCCAGTACTTC. Its translation is CASSLVRGYQETQYF. This rearrangement joins TRBV7-2 to TRBJ2-5; 7 nucleotides agree with TRBD1. V shed 1 base and J 0 bases; nucleotides not matched to a gene: 2. The CDR3 spans 15 residues. The germline V gene has CDR1 SGHTA and CDR2 FQGNSA.

The chain joins TRBV19 to TRBJ2-1, with 10 bases matching TRBD1. Germline values: CDR1 LNHDA, CDR2 SQIVND (reference sequence). Trimming at V came to 6 bases and at J to 10 bases, leaving 12 bases not matched to a gene. The CDR3 totals 15 residues. As DNA, the CDR3 is TGTGCCAGTAGCCCCCCGGGACAGGGGTTTGGGGAGCAGTTCTTC. Translated, it gives CASSPPGQGFGEQFF.

The CDR3 sequence is CASSFSVNEQFF. CDR3 DNA sequence: TGTGCCAGCAGTTTCAGCGTCAATGAGCAGTTCTTC. The V and J genes are TRBV7-2 and TRBJ2-1; D is unclear. The CDR3 runs 12 residues. V lost 6 bases, J lost 6 bases, and 9 bases lay in between. CDR1 is SGHTA and CDR2 is FQGNSA in the germline V gene.

V gene TRBV6-4 combines with J gene TRBJ2-3; tentatively, D is TRBD1 (5 bases). CDR3 size: 14 residues. Trimming took off 3 bases at V and 2 bases at J, with 9 bases between the two ends. Germline V CDR1 and CDR2: MRHNA, SNTAGT. The CDR3 spells CASSESRVTDTQYF. Written as DNA, the CDR3 is TGTGCCAGCAGTGAGAGCAGGGTCACAGATACGCAGTATTTT.

This clone occurred many times. The J gene is TRBJ1-4, the V gene TRBV4-1; D call uncertain. The CDR3 runs to 15 residues. CDR1 MGHRA and CDR2 YSYEKL come from the germline V gene. V dropped 8 bases and J dropped 6 bases, with 19 bases sitting between them. CDR3 DNA: TGCGCCAGCTGTGCCGGGATTAACGGAGATGAAAAACTGTTTTTT. Its translation is CASCAGINGDEKLFF.

The chain has TRBV7-3 and TRBJ1-2; 9 bases match TRBD1. The CDR3 covers 14 residues. In germline, CDR1 is SGHTA, CDR2 FQGTGA. The junction had 3 bases not matched to a gene; V was cut back by 5 bases and J by 2 bases. CDR3 bases: TGTGCCAGCAGCCCGACAGGGGGGAACTATGGCTACACCTTC. Amino acid sequence: CASSPTGGNYGYTF.

V and J are TRBV15 and TRBJ2-3; D is ambiguous. V lost 6 bases, J lost 0 bases, and 10 bases lay in between. This CDR3 comprises 14 residues. The germline gives CDR1 LNHNV, CDR2 YYDKDF (reference sequence). This chain's CDR3 is CATRDFSSTDTQYF. The CDR3 bases are TGTGCCACCAGAGACTTTTCTAGCACAGATACGCAGTATTTT.

The chain uses TRBV5-1 and TRBJ1-1; D remains ambiguous. V was pared by 7 bases and J by 4 bases, with 14 bases between. This CDR3 has 13 amino acids. CDR1 and CDR2 (germline): SGHRS, YFSETQ. CDR3 loop: CASQAGPVTEAFF. The DNA of the CDR3 is TGCGCCAGCCAAGCGGGTCCCGTCACTGAAGCTTTCTTT.

The V and J genes are TRBV4-1 and TRBJ2-1; 8 positions agree with TRBD2. The trim removed 0 bases at V and 3 bases at J, leaving 10 bases unmatched. Germline V gene data show CDR1 as MGHRA and CDR2 as YSYEKL. The CDR3 length is 18 residues. The CDR3 bases are TGCGCCAGCAGCCAAGATTACCGCGGGAGGATCTACTACAATGAGCAGTTCTTC. Amino acid sequence: CASSQDYRGRIYYNEQFF.

The V call is TRBV6-5, the J call TRBJ2-7, with TRBD2 matching over 11 bases. Germline V gene data show CDR1 as MNHEY and CDR2 as SVGAGI. The CDR3 consists of 13 residues. With V trimmed by 7 bases and J by 3 bases, 2 bases remained unmatched. The CDR3 loop reads CASKGLADYEQYF. The CDR3 nucleotides are TGTGCCAGCAAGGGACTAGCGGACTACGAGCAGTACTTC.

The chain joins TRBV10-3 to TRBJ2-5; 7 nucleotides align to TRBD2. J lost 5 bases, V lost 6 bases, and 6 bases had no gene match. Looked up from germline, CDR1 is ENHRY and CDR2 is SYGVKD. This CDR3 contains 13 residues. DNA for the CDR3: TGTGCCATCAGGGGGGGGGATCCGGAGACCCAGTACTTC. It is translated as CAIRGGDPETQYF.

This chain links TRBV7-9 with TRBJ2-3; 11 nucleotides match TRBD2. V gave up 2 bases and J gave up 7 bases; unmatched junction bases: 5. CDR1 SEHNR and CDR2 FQNEAQ come from the germline V gene (reference sequence). This CDR3 has 15 residues. The CDR3 here is CASSLSTSGANTQYF. CDR3 bases: TGTGCCAGCAGCTTATCGACTAGCGGGGCTAATACGCAGTATTTT. Together with reference TRBV7-9 and TRBJ2-3, the CDR3 gives the full variable domain: DTGVSQNPRHKITKRGQNVTFRCDPISEHNRLYWYRQTLGQGPEFLTYFQNEAQLEKSRLLSDRFSAERPKGSFSTLEIQRTEQGDSAMYLCASSLSTSGANTQYFGPGTRLTVL.

V is TRBV4-3 and J is TRBJ1-1; 12 bases are a match to TRBD1. CDR3 size: 16 residues. V lost 3 bases to trimming and J lost 1 base; unmatched junction nucleotides: 3. Germline V gene sequence: CDR1 LGHNA, CDR2 YSLEER. CDR3 coding DNA: TGCGCCAGCAGCCAGGGGACAGGGGGCTGGAACACTGAAGCTTTCTTT. Translating gives CASSQGTGGWNTEAFF.

The chain employs TRBV28 and TRBJ1-4; 8 bases are a match to TRBD1. V was clipped by 6 bases and J by 7 bases; unmatched bases: 10. This CDR3 spans 15 amino acids. Germline V gene lookup returns CDR1 MDHEN and CDR2 SYDVKM. DNA of the CDR3: TGTGCCAGCAGCCCGTCGGGACAGGAGGCTGAAAAACTGTTTTTT. It yields the protein CASSPSGQEAEKLFF.

The chain carries TRBV11-3 and TRBJ2-7; TRBD2 matches at 11 bases. The CDR3 length is 14 residues. Germline V lookup: CDR1 SGHNT, CDR2 YENEEA. Trimming removed 3 bases from V and 5 bases from J; junction bases left unmatched: 3. The CDR3 nucleotides are TGTGCCAGCAGCTTGGGACTAGCGGAAGACGAGCAGTACTTC. Its translation is CASSLGLAEDEQYF.

On this clone itself: At one end, the junction sequence differs from germline, possibly due to a read error. The genes are TRBV7-7 and TRBJ2-5; 7 bases fit TRBD1. CDR1 and CDR2 (germline): SSHAT, FNYEAQ (reference sequence). The CDR3 consists of 15 residues. CDR3 protein: CASSLAPGTEETQYF. The DNA of the CDR3 is TGTGCTAGCAGCTTAGCCCCCGGGACAGAAGAGACCCAGTACTTC.

As DNA, the CDR3 is TGTGCCAGCAGCCCGGGACAGGGAGGTAACTACGAGCAGTACTTC. It translates to CASSPGQGGNYEQYF. The rearrangement links TRBV5-4 to TRBJ2-7, with TRBD1 matching over 9 bases. CDR3 length: 15 residues. V lost 4 bases, J lost 3 bases, and 8 bases stayed unmatched. Germline values: CDR1 SGHNT, CDR2 YYREEE (reference sequence). Supplemented by reference TRBV5-4 and TRBJ2-7, the full variable domain reads ETGVTQSPTHLIKTRGQQVTLRCSSQSGHNTVSWYQQALGQGPQFIFQYYREEENGRGNFPPRFSGLQFPNYSSELNVNALELDDSALYLCASSPGQGGNYEQYFGPGTRLTVT.